These 12 T cell receptor beta chains were sequenced from one sample in a study of blood T cells in healthy people across ages. Then a second PCR, running about 6 to 11 cycles, was carried out with a sample-barcoded 5' primer and a J-beta primer mix. Via MiXCR, TCRdb re-called the 5' RACE reads, giving one row per CDR3 protein. The sample includes 1.5 million or so distinct CDR3 sequences, roughly 45% seen only once; the top ten take 7% to 9.5%. Sequencing was performed on blood. The source is a woman aged 18-29 years in good health.

The chain combines TRBV27 with TRBJ2-7; unclear D gene. From germline, CDR1 is MNHEY and CDR2 SMNVEV (reference sequence). The CDR3 consists of 12 residues. V lost 2 bases, J lost 6 bases, and 8 bases lay in between. The DNA of the CDR3 is TGTGCCAGCAGTTTAAGTGTAGGCGAGCAGTACTTC. Translated: CASSLSVGEQYF.

This clonotype was seen a handful of times. The chain links TRBV28 to TRBJ2-4; 10 positions match TRBD2. Germline CDR1 is MDHEN and CDR2 is SYDVKM. The CDR3 has 15 amino acids. V was pared by 6 bases and J by 4 bases, with 6 bases of the junction left unmatched. The CDR3 coding sequence is TGTGCCAGCAGCCCCTCAGCGGGGGGGAAAAACATTCAGTACTTC. Protein: CASSPSAGGKNIQYF.

In the case of this clonotype: One base away lies a much larger clone, so this may be a sequencing read error. The chain has TRBV12-3 or TRBV12-4 and TRBJ2-5, with TRBD2 matching over 12 bases. This CDR3 comprises 14 residues. The J segment lost 11 bases and the V segment lost 6 bases, leaving 10 bases of the junction unmatched. CDR3 sequence: CASSGLAGYNEQYF. CDR3 bases: TGTGCCAGCAGCGGACTAGCGGGGTACAATGAGCAGTACTTC.

V usage is TRBV20-1 and J usage is TRBJ1-1; possible D gene TRBD1, 5 bases. This CDR3 spans 15 amino acids. CDR1 and CDR2 from the germline V gene are DFQATT and SNEGSKA (reference sequence). Trimming shortened V by 3 bases and J by 1 base, and 15 bases separated the two germline ends. The CDR3 here is CSASPSRGANTEAFF. The CDR3 bases are TGCAGTGCTAGCCCCTCGAGAGGGGCGAACACTGAAGCTTTCTTT.

V and J are TRBV5-1 and TRBJ2-5; possible D gene TRBD2, 6 bases. V was pared by 4 bases and J by 1 base, with 17 bases between. This CDR3 region has 16 residues. Germline V gene data show CDR1 as SGHRS and CDR2 as YFSETQ. The chain's CDR3 is CASSVSAPGGQETQYF. Written as DNA, the CDR3 is TGCGCCAGCAGCGTTAGCGCCCCCGGGGGCCAAGAGACCCAGTACTTC.

The V call is TRBV9, the J call TRBJ1-6; a possible D gene is TRBD1 (6 bases). Trimming cost V 0 bases and J 6 bases, with 7 bases left between them. This CDR3 comprises 14 residues. In germline, CDR1 is SGDLS, CDR2 YYNGEE. The DNA of the CDR3 is TGTGCCAGCAGCGTAGCACAGGGTAATTCACCCCTCCACTTT. Translated, it gives CASSVAQGNSPLHF.

This clonotype has just a few counts. The chain links TRBV20-1 to TRBJ2-3; 10 bases agree with TRBD2. Germline V lookup: CDR1 DFQATT, CDR2 SNEGSKA (reference sequence). The length of the CDR3 is 18 residues. Trimming at V came to 1 base and at J to 4 bases, leaving 14 bases not matched to a gene. This CDR3 reads CSARALRLAGGVPDTQYF. The CDR3 DNA reads as TGCAGTGCTAGAGCTCTCCGCTTAGCGGGGGGTGTACCAGATACGCAGTATTTT.

This clonotype was seen more than once but under ten times. The J gene is TRBJ2-7, the V gene TRBV21-1. TRBV21-1 is marked as a pseudogene. The CDR3 contains 13 residues. CDR3 DNA sequence: TGTGCCAGCAGCGCGACGGTAGACTACGAGCAGTACTTC. Its translation: CASSATVDYEQYF.

This sequence joins TRBV7-2 and TRBJ2-4; no clear D. Per germline, CDR1 SGHTA and CDR2 FQGNSA. There are 14 residues in the CDR3. The V end lost 1 base, the J end lost 13 bases, and 17 bases lay between the germline ends. CDR3 sequence: CTSSLGGSLSEQYF. The CDR3 DNA is TGTACCAGCAGCTTAGGTGGGTCCCTCAGTGAGCAGTACTTC.

This rearrangement joins TRBV11-2 to TRBJ1-2; 10 bases match TRBD1. This CDR3 has 15 amino acids. V dropped 1 base and J dropped 5; count of bases not matched to a gene: 4. CDR1 and CDR2 from the germline V gene are SGHAT and FQNNGV. The CDR3 DNA is TGTGCCAGCAGCTTAGTCGGGGACAGGGGATATGGCTACACCTTC. Its protein is CASSLVGDRGYGYTF.

This clonotype was seen ten or more times. This chain links TRBV7-9 with TRBJ1-2; no clear D. V was cut by 3 bases and J by 0 bases, with 8 bases left in between. CDR3 length: 14 amino acids. The V gene's germline CDR1 is SEHNR and CDR2 FQNEAQ (reference sequence). The DNA of the CDR3 is TGTGCCAGCAGCTTGAGGGCAGCTAACTATGGCTACACCTTC. Residues: CASSLRAANYGYTF.

This rearrangement joins TRBV7-9 to TRBJ2-3; no clear D. Between the trimmed V and J ends, which lost 5 bases and 4 bases, there was a span of 16 bases. Germline loops: CDR1 SEHNR, CDR2 FQNEAQ (reference sequence). The CDR3 spans 15 residues. The CDR3 coding sequence is TGTGCCAGCAGCCACCCGGCCTTCGTGGCAGATACGCAGTATTTT. The encoded protein is CASSHPAFVADTQYF.